The sequence of this T cell receptor beta chain was determined in a study of blood T cell repertoires in COVID-19. About the research overall: Sites in the United States, Italy and Spain provided acute and convalescent COVID-19 samples. Sources were T cells, B-cell-depleted T cells, or PBMCs; the material itself was cDNA or gDNA.

Original processing methods: From reference gene primer amplification, estimates of nucleated cell counts were derived. Measured with immunoSEQ multiplex PCR; TCRdb has only the in-frame clones, and not every one. V and J calls and clone size are given by that table; D and trimming were obtained from the DNA. Among some 250,000 clones listed, more than 65% were seen once. There are a few counts of this clone. The sequence was collected from a woman between 18 and 30 years old with acute or convalescent COVID-19. The material sequenced was peripheral blood.

CDR3 DNA sequence: TGTGCCAGCAGGCACAGGGGTGCCAATGAAAAACTGTTTTTT. This codes for CASRHRGANEKLFF. The chain employs TRBV5-6 and TRBJ1-4, with 7 bases that match TRBD1. Germline loops: CDR1 SGHDT, CDR2 YYEEEE. This CDR3 is built from 14 residues. Trimming at V came to 5 bases and at J to 5 bases, leaving 6 bases not matched to a gene.